This T cell receptor (beta chain) came from a study of T cells in Graves' hyperthyroidism and ophthalmopathy. The CDR3 is made up of 15 amino acids. J was trimmed by 6 bases and V by 4 bases; bases with no gene match: 11. Germline-derived CDR1 and CDR2 are GTSNPN and SVGIG (reference sequence). From RNA transcripts, TCR beta CDR3 regions were amplified. A first-round RT-PCR of the TCR CDR3 used the HTBI primer set. In TCRdb, the multiplex PCR reads were re-called with MiXCR into one record per CDR3 protein. The data contain about 740,000 distinct CDR3 sequences, 12% to 15% of them singletons. Pregnant or lactating patients were excluded, as were those with uncontrolled infection or other autoimmune disease. This clonotype has a count of ten or more.

J is TRBJ2-1 and V is TRBV30; 8 nucleotides align to TRBD1. The source material was blood. This receptor was obtained from a woman younger than 30 with Graves' hyperthyroidism. The CDR3, as DNA: TGTGCCTGGAACCAGGGGGCCCCCTCTTCCAATGAGCAGTTCTTC. It translates to CAWNQGAPSSNEQFF.